Listed below are T cell receptor beta chains from one sample, sequenced in a study of blood T cell repertoires in COVID-19. The protocol was immunoSEQ multiplex PCR, while the TCRdb copy is restricted to in-frame clones and leaves out a portion. The sample yields a few hundred thousand clones, 70% to 90% seen once. Material for sequencing was PBMCs or T cells enriched from blood (not recorded which). These receptors came from a man aged 30 to 39 who had recovered from COVID-19. The CDR3 runs from the conserved cysteine through the conserved F or W. The D gene is left open where the match is weak. Size tells how often a clone was seen (once, few, many) or the class of an expanded clone, and some rows leave it out.

>TRBJ1-6|TRBD1|-|TRBV19
TGTGCCAGTAAACCCGCCGGAGGGGGCGGTTCACCCCTCCACTTT
CASKPAGGGGSPLHF
>TRBJ1-6|TRBD1|-|TRBV27
TGTGCCAGCAGCCTGGGACAGGGGGTTAATTCACCCCTCCACTTT
CASSLGQGVNSPLHF
>TRBJ1-6|TRBD1|-|TRBV5-4
TGTGCCAGCAGCGAGCGACAGGGGGCAAATTCACCCCTCCACTTT
CASSERQGANSPLHF
>TRBJ1-2|TRBD1|-|TRBV6-6
TGTGCCAGCAGTTACACTTGGGACAGCTCCTATGGCTACACCTTC
CASSYTWDSSYGYTF
>TRBJ1-1|TRBD1|-|TRBV7-2
TGTGCCAGCAGCTCAACAATCAGGGGGCGGCGAACTGAAGCTTTCTTT
CASSSTIRGRRTEAFF
>TRBJ2-1|TRBD2|many|TRBV6-5
TGTGCCAGCAGTTCTAGCGGGGGGTCCTACAATGAGCAGTTCTTC
CASSSSGGSYNEQFF
>TRBJ1-2|TRBD1|-|TRBV19
TGTGCCAGTAGTATGAGGGGGCGGGACGGCTACACCTTC
CASSMRGRDGYTF
>TRBJ2-5|-|-|TRBV6-1
TGTGCCAGCAAAACGAGGGAGAGGATAGGGACCCAGTACTTC
CASKTRERIGTQYF
>TRBJ1-3|-|-|TRBV5-4
TGTGCCAGCAGCTTGGGGCAACCTGGAAACACCATATATTTT
CASSLGQPGNTIYF
>TRBJ2-7|TRBD1|-|TRBV27
TGTGCCAGCAGTTTACCCCCCGGACAGGTTCCCTACGAGCAGTACTTC
CASSLPPGQVPYEQYF
>TRBJ2-5|-|few|TRBV7-3
TGTGCCAGCAGCCCAGGTGGAGGCTACCAAGAGACCCAGTACTTC
CASSPGGGYQETQYF
>TRBJ1-5|-|-|TRBV9
TGTGCCAGCAGCGTAGGTCAGGATCCTTCTCAGCCCCAGCATTTT
CASSVGQDPSQPQHF
>TRBJ1-2|-|-|TRBV9
TGTGCCAGCAGCGTAAGCCCCCGGGACTATGGCTACACCTTC
CASSVSPRDYGYTF
>TRBJ1-2|-|few|TRBV24-1
TGTGCCACCAGTGATTCGGGATTTAACTATGGCTACACCTTC
CATSDSGFNYGYTF
>TRBJ1-2|-|-|TRBV19
TGTGCCAGTAGTATTAACCAGGGGCGAAGCGGCTACACCTTC
CASSINQGRSGYTF
>TRBJ2-1|-|-|TRBV6-5
TGTGCCAGCAGGGGTCTAGCCCCCAATGAGCAGTTCTTC
CASRGLAPNEQFF
>TRBJ1-6|TRBD1|-|TRBV9
TGTGCCAGCAGCCCGGGACAGGAGAATTCACCCCTCCACTTT
CASSPGQENSPLHF
>TRBJ2-5|TRBD2|-|TRBV6-2/TRBV6-3
TGTGCCAGCAGTTTTTCCCCGCCTAGCGGGGGGCCAGGGGAGACCCAGTACTTC
CASSFSPPSGGPGETQYF
>TRBJ1-5|TRBD1|-|TRBV13
TGTGCCAGCAGCACCAAACAGGGGGGCCATCAGCCCCAGCATTTT
CASSTKQGGHQPQHF
>TRBJ2-4|-|-|TRBV2
TGTGCCAGCAAGAAGGAGGATGTGGCCAAAAACATTCAGTACTTC
CASKKEDVAKNIQYF
>TRBJ1-1|TRBD1|-|TRBV5-1
TGCGCCAGCAGTTGGGACAGGCCGAACACTGAAGCTTTCTTT
CASSWDRPNTEAFF
>TRBJ2-3|TRBD2|-|TRBV6-6
TGTGCCAGCAGTTACTTAGCGGGGGGCCTCACAGATACGCAGTATTTT
CASSYLAGGLTDTQYF
>TRBJ1-4|TRBD1|-|TRBV27
TGTGCCAGCAGAGGGACAGATGGGGGAGAAAAACTGTTTTTT
CASRGTDGGEKLFF
>TRBJ1-1|-|-|TRBV5-1
TGCGCCAGCAGTTTACAGGGAGGGGAGACTGAAGCTTTCTTT
CASSLQGGETEAFF
>TRBJ2-2|-|-|TRBV11-3
TGTGCCAGCAGCCCGATCGGACAGACCACCGGGGAGCTGTTTTTT
CASSPIGQTTGELFF
>TRBJ1-2|-|-|TRBV9
TGTGCCAGCAGCGTAGATGGGGGCGCGAGCTGGGGCTACACCTTC
CASSVDGGASWGYTF